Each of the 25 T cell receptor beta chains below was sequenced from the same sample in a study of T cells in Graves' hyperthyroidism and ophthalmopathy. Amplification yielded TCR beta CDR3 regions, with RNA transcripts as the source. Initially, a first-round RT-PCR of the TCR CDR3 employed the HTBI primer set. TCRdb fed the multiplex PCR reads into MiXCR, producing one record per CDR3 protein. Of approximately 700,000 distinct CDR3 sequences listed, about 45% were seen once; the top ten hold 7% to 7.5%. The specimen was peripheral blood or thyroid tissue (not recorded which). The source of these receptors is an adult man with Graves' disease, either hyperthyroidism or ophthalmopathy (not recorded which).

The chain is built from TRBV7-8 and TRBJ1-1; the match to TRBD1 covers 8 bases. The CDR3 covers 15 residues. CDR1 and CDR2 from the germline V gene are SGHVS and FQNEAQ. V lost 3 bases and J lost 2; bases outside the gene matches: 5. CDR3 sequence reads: CASSFQGARNTEAFF. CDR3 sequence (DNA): TGTGCCAGCAGCTTCCAGGGGGCCCGTAACACTGAAGCTTTCTTT.

The CDR3 loop reads CAWRGTHQETQYF. DNA of the CDR3: TGTGCCTGGAGAGGGACTCACCAAGAGACCCAGTACTTC. This chain connects TRBV24-1 to TRBJ2-5, with TRBD2 as a possible D gene (6 bases). V dropped 12 bases and J dropped 0 bases, with 13 bases sitting between them. The CDR3 length is 13 residues. Germline V CDR1 and CDR2: KGHDR, SFDVKD.

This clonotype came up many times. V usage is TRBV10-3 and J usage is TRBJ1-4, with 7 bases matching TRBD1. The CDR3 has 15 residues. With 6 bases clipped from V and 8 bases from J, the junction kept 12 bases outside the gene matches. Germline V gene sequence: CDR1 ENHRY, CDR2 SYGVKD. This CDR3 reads CAISEEPGQPEKLFF. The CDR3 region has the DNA TGTGCCATCAGCGAAGAACCGGGACAGCCGGAAAAACTGTTTTTT.

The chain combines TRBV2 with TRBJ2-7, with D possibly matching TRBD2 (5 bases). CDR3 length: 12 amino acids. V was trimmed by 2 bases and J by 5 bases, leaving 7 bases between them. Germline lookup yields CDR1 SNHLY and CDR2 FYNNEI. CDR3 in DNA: TGTGCCAGCAGTGAATTGGGAGACGAGCAGTACTTC. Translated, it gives CASSELGDEQYF.

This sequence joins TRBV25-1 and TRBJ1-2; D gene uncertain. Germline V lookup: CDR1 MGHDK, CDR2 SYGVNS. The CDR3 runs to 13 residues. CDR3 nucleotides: TGTGCTAGAGTGTCGGGCAGCTCATATGGCTACACCTTC. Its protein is CARVSGSSYGYTF.

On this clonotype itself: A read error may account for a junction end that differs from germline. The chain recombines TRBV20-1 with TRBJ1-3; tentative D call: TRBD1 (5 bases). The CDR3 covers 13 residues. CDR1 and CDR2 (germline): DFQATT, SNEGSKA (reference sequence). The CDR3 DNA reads TGCAGTGTTAGACAGAATTCTGGAAACACCATATATTTT. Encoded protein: CSVRQNSGNTIYF.

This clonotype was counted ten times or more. The CDR3 nucleotides are TGTGCCAGCAGTCCGACAGGGAAGAACACTGAAGCTTTCTTT. Protein sequence: CASSPTGKNTEAFF. The J gene is TRBJ1-1, the V gene TRBV12-3 or TRBV12-4; TRBD1 matches at 7 bases. CDR3 length equals 14 residues. J was trimmed by 1 base and V by 5 bases; bases with no gene match: 4.

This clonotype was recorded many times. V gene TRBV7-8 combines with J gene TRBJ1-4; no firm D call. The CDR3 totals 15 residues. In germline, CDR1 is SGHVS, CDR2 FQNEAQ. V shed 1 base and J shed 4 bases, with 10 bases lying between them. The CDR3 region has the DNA TGTGCCAGCAGCTTAGACGGACCCCTTAATGAAAAACTGTTTTTT. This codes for CASSLDGPLNEKLFF.

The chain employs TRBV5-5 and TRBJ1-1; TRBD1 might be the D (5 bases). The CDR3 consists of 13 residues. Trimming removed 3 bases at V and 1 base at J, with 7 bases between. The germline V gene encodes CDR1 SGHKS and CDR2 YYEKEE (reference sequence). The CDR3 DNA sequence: TGTGCCAGCAGCTGGACACCGAACACTGAAGCTTTCTTT. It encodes CASSWTPNTEAFF.

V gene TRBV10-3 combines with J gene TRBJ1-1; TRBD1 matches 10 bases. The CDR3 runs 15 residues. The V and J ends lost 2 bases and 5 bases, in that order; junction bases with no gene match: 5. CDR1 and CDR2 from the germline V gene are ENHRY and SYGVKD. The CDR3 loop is CAISEKTGGLTEAFF. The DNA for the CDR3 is TGTGCCATCAGTGAGAAGACAGGGGGCTTGACTGAAGCTTTCTTT.

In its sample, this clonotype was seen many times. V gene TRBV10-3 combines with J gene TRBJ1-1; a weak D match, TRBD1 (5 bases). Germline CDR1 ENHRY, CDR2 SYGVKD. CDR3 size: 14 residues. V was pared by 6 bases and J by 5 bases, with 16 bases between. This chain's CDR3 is CAISIYQRQTEAFF. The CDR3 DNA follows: TGTGCCATCAGCATATACCAACGACAGACTGAAGCTTTCTTT.

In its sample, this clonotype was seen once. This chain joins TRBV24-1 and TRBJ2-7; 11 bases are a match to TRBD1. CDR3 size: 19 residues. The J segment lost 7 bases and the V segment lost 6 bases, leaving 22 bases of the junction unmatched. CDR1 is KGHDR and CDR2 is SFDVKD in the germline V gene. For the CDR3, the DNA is TGTGCCACCAGTCCAGTCCCGGGACAGGGGGAAGTGTTGGACAATGAGCAGTACTTC. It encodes CATSPVPGQGEVLDNEQYF.

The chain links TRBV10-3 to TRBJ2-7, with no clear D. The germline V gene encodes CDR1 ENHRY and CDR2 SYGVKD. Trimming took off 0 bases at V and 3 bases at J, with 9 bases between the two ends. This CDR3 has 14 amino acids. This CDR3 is CAISESAFNYEQYF. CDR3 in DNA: TGTGCCATCAGTGAGTCTGCCTTTAACTACGAGCAGTACTTC.

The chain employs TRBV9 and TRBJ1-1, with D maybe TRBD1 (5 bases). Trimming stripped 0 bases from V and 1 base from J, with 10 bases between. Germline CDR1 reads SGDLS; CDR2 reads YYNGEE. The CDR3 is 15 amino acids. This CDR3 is CASSVGEGKNTEAFF. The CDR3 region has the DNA TGTGCCAGCAGCGTAGGAGAGGGGAAGAACACTGAAGCTTTCTTT.

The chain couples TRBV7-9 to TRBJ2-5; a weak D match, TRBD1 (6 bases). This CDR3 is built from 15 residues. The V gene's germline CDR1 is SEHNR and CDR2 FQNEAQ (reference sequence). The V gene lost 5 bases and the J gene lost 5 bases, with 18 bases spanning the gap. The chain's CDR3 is CASSPGGIGSETQYF. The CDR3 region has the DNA TGTGCCAGCAGCCCTGGGGGCATAGGATCGGAGACCCAGTACTTC.

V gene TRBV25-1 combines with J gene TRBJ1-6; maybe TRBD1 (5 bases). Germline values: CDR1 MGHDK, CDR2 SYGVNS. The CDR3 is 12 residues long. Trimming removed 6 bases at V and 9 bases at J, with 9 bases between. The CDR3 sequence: CASREGTSPLHF. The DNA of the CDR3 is TGTGCCAGCAGGGAGGGGACTTCACCCCTCCACTTT. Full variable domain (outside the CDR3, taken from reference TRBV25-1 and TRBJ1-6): EADIYQTPRYLVIGTGKKITLECSQTMGHDKMYWYQQDPGMELHLIHYSYGVNSTEKGDLSSESTVSRIRTEHFPLTLESARPSHTSQYLCASREGTSPLHFGNGTRLTVT.

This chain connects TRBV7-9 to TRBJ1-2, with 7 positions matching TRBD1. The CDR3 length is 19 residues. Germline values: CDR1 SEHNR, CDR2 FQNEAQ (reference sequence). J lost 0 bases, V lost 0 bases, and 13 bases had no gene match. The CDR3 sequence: CASSLAAFSGGPANYGYTF. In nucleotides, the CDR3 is TGTGCCAGCAGCTTAGCCGCGTTTTCAGGGGGACCCGCTAACTATGGCTACACCTTC.

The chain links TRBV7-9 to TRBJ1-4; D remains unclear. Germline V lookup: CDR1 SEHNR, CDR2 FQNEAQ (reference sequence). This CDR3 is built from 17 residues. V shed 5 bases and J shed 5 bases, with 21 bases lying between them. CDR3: CASSSLGPGGLNEKLFF. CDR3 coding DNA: TGTGCCAGCAGCAGCTTAGGCCCCGGTGGGTTAAATGAAAAACTGTTTTTT.

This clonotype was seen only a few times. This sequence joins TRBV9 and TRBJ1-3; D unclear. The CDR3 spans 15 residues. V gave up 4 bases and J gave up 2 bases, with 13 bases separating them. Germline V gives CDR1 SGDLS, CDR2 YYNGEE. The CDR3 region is CASSTRDHPGNTIYF. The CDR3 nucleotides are TGTGCCAGCAGCACGCGGGATCACCCTGGAAACACCATATATTTT.

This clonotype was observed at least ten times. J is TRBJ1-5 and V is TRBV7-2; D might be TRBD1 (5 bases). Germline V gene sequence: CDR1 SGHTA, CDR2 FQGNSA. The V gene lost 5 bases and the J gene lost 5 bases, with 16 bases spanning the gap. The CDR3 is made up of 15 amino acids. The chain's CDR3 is CASSAGTGPDQPQHF. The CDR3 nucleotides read TGTGCCAGCAGCGCCGGGACTGGCCCCGATCAGCCCCAGCATTTT.

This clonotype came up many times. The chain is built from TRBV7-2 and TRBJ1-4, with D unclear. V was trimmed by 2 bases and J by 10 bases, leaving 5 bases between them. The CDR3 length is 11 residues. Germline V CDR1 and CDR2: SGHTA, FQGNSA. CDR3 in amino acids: CASSLRGKLFF. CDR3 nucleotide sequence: TGTGCCAGCAGCTTACGGGGAAAACTGTTTTTT.

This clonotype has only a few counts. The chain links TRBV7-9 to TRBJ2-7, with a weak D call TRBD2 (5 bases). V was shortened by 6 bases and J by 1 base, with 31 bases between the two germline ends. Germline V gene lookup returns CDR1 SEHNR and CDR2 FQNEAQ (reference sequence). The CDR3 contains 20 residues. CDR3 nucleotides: TGTGCCAGCAGTCTCTCTCTGCCCTCTGGGGAGCCCCAACTTTCCTACGAGCAGTACTTC. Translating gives CASSLSLPSGEPQLSYEQYF.

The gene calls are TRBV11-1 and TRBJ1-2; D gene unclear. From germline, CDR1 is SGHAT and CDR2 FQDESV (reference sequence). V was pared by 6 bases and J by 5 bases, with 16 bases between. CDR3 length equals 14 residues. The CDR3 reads CASRDPNTIYGYTF. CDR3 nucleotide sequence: TGTGCCAGCAGAGATCCCAACACAATTTATGGCTACACCTTC. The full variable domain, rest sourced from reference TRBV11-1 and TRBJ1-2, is EAEVAQSPRYKITEKSQAVAFWCDPISGHATLYWYRQILGQGPELLVQFQDESVVDDSQLPKDRFSAERLKGVDSTLKIQPAELGDSAMYLCASRDPNTIYGYTFGSGTRLTVV.

CDR3 DNA sequence: TGTGCCACCCAAAGCGCGACAGGGAGAGATTCACCCCTCCACTTT. Amino acid sequence: CATQSATGRDSPLHF. The V and J genes are TRBV10-3 and TRBJ1-6; 7 bases fit TRBD1. The J segment lost 8 bases and the V segment lost 10 bases, leaving 14 bases of the junction unmatched. CDR1 and CDR2 (germline): ENHRY, SYGVKD. The CDR3 sequence is 15 residues long.

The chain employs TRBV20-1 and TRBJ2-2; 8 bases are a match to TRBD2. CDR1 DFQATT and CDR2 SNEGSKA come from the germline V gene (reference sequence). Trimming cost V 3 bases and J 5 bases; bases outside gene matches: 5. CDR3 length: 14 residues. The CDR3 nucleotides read TGCAGTGCTAGGGGTGTAGCGGGAACCGGGGAGCTGTTTTTT. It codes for CSARGVAGTGELFF.